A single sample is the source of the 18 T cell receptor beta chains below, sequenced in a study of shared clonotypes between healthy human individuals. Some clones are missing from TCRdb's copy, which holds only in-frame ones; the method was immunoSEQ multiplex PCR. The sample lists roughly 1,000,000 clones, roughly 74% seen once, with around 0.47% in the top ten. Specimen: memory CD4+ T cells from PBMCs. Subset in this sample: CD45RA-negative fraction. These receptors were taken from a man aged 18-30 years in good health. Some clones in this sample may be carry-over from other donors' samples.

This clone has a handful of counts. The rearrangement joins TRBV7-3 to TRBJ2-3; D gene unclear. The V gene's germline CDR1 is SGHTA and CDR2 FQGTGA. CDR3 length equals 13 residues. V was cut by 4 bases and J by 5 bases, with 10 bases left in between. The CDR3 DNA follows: TGTGCCAGCAGCTCTAACAGCGAAGATACGCAGTATTTT. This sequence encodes CASSSNSEDTQYF.

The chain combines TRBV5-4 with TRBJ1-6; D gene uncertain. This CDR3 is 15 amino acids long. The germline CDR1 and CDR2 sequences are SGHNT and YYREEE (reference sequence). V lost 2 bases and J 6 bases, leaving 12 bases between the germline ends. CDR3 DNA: TGTGCCAGCAGCTTACGGTCGGACGGTAATTCACCCCTCCACTTT. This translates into CASSLRSDGNSPLHF.

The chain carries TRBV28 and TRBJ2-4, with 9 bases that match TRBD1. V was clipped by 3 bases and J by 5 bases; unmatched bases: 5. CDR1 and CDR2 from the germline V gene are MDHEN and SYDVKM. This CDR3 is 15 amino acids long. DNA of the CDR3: TGTGCCAGCAGTTTCAGGACAGGGGTGGAAAACATTCAGTACTTC. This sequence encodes CASSFRTGVENIQYF.

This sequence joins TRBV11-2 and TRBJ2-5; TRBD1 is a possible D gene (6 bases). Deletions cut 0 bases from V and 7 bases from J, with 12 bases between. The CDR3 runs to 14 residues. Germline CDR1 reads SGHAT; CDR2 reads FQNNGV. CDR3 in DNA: TGTGCCAGCAGCTTAGAACTACAGGGAGTGACCCAGTACTTC. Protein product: CASSLELQGVTQYF.

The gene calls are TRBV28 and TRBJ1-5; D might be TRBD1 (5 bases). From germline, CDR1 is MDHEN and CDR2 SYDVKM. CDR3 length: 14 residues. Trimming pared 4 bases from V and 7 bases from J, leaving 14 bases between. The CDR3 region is CASSWGPRGQPQHF. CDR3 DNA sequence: TGTGCCAGCAGTTGGGGCCCCCGAGGACAGCCCCAGCATTTT.

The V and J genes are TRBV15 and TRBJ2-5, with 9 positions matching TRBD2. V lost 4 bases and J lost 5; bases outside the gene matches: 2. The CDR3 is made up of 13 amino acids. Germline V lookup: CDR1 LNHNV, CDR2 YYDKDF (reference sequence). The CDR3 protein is CATSTSGTETQYF. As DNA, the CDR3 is TGTGCCACCAGCACTAGCGGGACTGAGACCCAGTACTTC.

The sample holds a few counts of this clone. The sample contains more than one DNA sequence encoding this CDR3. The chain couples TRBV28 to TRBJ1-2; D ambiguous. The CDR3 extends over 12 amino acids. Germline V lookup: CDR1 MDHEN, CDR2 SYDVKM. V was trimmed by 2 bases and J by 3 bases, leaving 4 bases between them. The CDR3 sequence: CASSLRDYGYTF. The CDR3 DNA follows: TGTGCCAGCAGTTTAAGGGACTATGGCTACACCTTC.

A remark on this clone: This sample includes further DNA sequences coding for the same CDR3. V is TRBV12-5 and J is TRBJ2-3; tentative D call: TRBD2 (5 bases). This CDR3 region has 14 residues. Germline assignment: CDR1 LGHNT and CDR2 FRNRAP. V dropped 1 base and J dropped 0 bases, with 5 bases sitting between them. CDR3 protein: CASGLGGSTDTQYF. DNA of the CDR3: TGTGCTAGTGGTTTGGGCGGGAGCACAGATACGCAGTATTTT.

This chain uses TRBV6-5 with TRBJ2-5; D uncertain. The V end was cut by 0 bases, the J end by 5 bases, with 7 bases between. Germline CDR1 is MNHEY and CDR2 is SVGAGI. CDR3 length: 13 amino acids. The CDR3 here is CASSYSGRETQYF. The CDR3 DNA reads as TGTGCCAGCAGTTACTCCGGGCGGGAGACCCAGTACTTC.

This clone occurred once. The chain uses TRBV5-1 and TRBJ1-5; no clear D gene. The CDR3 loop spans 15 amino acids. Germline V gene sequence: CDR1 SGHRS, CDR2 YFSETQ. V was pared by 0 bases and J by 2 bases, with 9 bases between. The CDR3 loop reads CASSLESAGNQPQHF. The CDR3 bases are TGCGCCAGCAGCTTGGAATCGGCAGGCAATCAGCCCCAGCATTTT.

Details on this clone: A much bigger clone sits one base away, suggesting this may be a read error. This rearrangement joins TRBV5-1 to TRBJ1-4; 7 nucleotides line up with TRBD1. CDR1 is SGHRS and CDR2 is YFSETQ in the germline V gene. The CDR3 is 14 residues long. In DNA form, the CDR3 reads TGCACCAGCAGTCGGACAGGCGGGAATGAAAAACTGTTTTTT. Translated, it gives CTSSRTGGNEKLFF.

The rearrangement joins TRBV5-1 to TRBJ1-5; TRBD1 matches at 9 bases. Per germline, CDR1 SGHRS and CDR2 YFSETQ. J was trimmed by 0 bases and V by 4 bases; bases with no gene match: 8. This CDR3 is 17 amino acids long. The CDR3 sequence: CASSARTGEVSNQPQHF. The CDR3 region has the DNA TGCGCCAGCAGCGCCCGGACAGGGGAAGTTAGCAATCAGCCCCAGCATTTT.

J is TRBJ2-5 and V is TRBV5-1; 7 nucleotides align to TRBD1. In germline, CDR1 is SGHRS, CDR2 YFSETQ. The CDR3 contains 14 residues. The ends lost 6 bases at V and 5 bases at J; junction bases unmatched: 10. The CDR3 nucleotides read TGCGCCAGCACACCAGGGGGTGGAGAGGAGACCCAGTACTTC. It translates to CASTPGGGEETQYF.

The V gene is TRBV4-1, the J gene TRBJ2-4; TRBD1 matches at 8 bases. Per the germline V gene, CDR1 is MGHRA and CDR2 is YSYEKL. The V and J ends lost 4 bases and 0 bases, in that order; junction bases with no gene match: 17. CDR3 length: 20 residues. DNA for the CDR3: TGCGCCAGCAGCCCAGGGGGCTTTAGGCGGGGAGGCCTAGCCAAAAACATTCAGTACTTC. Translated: CASSPGGFRRGGLAKNIQYF.

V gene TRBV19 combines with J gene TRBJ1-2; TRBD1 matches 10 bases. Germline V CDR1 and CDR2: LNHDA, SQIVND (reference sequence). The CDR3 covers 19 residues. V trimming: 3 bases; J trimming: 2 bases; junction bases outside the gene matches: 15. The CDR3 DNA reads TGTGCCAGTAGTATTAAGAAGGGGACAGGGGCCCTTCCCAACTATGGCTACACCTTC. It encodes CASSIKKGTGALPNYGYTF.

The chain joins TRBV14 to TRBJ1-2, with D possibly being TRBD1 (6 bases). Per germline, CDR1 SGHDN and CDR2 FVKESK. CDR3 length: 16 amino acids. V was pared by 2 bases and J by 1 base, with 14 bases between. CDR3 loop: CASSQIRQGINYGYTF. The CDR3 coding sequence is TGTGCCAGCAGCCAAATCCGGCAGGGGATTAACTATGGCTACACCTTC.

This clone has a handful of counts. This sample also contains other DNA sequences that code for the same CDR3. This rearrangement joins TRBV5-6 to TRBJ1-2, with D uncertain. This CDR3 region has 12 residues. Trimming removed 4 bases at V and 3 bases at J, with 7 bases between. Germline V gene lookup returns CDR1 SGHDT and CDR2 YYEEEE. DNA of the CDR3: TGTGCCAGCAGCCCAGGCGACTATGGCTACACCTTC. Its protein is CASSPGDYGYTF.

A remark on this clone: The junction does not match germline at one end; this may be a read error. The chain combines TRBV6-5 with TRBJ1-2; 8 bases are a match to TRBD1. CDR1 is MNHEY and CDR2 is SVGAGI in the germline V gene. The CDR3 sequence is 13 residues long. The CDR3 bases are TGTGCCAGCAGGGCCGGGACAGGAGTACCCGCCCGTTTC. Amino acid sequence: CASRAGTGVPARF.